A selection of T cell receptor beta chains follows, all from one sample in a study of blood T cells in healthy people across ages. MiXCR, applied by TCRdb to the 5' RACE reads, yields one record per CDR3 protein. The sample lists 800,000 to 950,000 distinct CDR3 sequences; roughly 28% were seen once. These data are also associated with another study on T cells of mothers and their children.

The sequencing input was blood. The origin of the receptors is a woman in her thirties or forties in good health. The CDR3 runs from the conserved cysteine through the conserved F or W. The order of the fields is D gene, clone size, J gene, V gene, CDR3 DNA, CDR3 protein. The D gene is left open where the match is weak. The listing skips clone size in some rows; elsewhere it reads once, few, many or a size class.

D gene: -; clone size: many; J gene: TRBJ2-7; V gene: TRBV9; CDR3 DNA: TGTGCCAGCAGCGTAGGGGGATGGCGGGAGCAGTACTTC; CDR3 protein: CASSVGGWREQYF
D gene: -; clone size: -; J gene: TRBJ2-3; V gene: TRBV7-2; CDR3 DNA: TGTGCCAGCAGCGTACAAGTTGGGTCCGATACGCAGTATTTT; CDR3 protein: CASSVQVGSDTQYF
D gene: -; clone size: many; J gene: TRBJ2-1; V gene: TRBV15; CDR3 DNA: TGTGCCACCAGCAGAGACGGAGCCCAGCCGCCATCCGAGCAGTTCTTC; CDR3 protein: CATSRDGAQPPSEQFF
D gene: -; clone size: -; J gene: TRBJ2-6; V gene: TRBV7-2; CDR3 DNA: TGTGCCAGCAGCTTCAGTCCCCCTGGGGCCAACGTCCTGACTTTC; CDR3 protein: CASSFSPPGANVLTF
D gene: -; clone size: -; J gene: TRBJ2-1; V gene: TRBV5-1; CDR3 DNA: TGCGCCAGCAGCTTGGACAGAGCCCTTTACAATGAGCAGTTCTTC; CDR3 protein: CASSLDRALYNEQFF
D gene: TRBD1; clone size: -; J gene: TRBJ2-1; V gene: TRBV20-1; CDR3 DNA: TGCAGTGCTAGTGCCGGGACAGGGCAGTTCTTC; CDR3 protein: CSASAGTGQFF
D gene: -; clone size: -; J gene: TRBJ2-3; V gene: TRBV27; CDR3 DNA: TGTGCCAGCAGTTCTGGCTTTATCGCCACAGATATGCAGTATTTT; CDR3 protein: CASSSGFIATDMQYF
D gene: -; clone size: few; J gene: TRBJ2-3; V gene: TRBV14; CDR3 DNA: TGTGCCAGCAGCCACCCACCGAGCACAGATACGCAGTATTTT; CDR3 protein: CASSHPPSTDTQYF
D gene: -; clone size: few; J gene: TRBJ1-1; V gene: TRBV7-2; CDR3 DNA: TGTGCCAGCAGCTTAGGTCGACACCTGAACACTGAAGCTTTCTTT; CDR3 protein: CASSLGRHLNTEAFF
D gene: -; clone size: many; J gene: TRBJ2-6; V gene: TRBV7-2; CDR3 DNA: TGTGCCAGCAGCTTAATGGGACTCCTATCTGGGGCCAACGTCCTGACTTTC; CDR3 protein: CASSLMGLLSGANVLTF
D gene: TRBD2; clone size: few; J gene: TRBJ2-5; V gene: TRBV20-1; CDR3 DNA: TGCAGTGCTAGGGATACTAGCGAGGGGGAGACCCAGTACTTC; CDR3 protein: CSARDTSEGETQYF
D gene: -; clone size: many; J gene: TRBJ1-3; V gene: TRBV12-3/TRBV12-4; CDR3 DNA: TGTGCCAGCAGTTTATTACAGGGAAACACCATATATTTT; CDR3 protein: CASSLLQGNTIYF
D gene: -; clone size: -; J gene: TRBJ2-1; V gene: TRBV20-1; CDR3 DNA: TGCAGTGCTAGTCCGGGGGTTGGACAGTTCTTC; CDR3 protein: CSASPGVGQFF
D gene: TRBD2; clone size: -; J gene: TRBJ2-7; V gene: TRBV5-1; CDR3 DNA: TGCGCCAGCAGGAAATCTAGCGGGGGGGCCTACGAGCAGAACTTC; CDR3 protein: CASRKSSGGAYEQNF
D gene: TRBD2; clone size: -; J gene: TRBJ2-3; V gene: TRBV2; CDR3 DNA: TGTGACAGCATGCCCTCCTCTAGCGGGGGCACAGATACGCAGTATTTT; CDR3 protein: CDSMPSSSGGTDTQYF
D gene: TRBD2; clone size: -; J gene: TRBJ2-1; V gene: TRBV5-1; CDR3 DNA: TGCGCCAGCAGCGGACTAGCGGCAGGCAATGAGCAGTTCTTC; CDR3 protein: CASSGLAAGNEQFF
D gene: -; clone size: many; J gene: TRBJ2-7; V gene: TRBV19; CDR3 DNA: TGTGCCAGCACCCGAGGGCAGGGGTCCTACGAGCAGTACTTC; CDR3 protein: CASTRGQGSYEQYF
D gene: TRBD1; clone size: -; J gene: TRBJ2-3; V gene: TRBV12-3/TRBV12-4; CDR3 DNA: TGTGCCAGCAGTTCGGACAGGGGGCGCGGGTCGAGCGCAGATACGCAGTATTTT; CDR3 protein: CASSSDRGRGSSADTQYF
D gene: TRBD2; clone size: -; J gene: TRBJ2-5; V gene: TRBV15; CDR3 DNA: TGTGCCACCGGCGTAGCCAGCGGGGAAGAGACCCAGTACTTC; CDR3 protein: CATGVASGEETQYF
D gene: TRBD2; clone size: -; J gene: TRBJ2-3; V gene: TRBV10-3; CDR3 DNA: TGTGCCATCAGTGAGGGGCGGGGGAGCACAGATGCGCAGTATTTT; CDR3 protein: CAISEGRGSTDAQYF
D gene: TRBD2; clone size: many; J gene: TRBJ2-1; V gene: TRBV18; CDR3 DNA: TGTGCCAGCTCACCACCGGTACTAGCGGCGGGCAATGAGCAGTTCTTC; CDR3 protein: CASSPPVLAAGNEQFF
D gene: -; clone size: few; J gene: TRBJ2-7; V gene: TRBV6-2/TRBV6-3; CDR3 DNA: TGTGCCAGCAGCCCCCTGGTGTTGATGAGCTCCTACGAGCAGTACTTC; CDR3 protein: CASSPLVLMSSYEQYF